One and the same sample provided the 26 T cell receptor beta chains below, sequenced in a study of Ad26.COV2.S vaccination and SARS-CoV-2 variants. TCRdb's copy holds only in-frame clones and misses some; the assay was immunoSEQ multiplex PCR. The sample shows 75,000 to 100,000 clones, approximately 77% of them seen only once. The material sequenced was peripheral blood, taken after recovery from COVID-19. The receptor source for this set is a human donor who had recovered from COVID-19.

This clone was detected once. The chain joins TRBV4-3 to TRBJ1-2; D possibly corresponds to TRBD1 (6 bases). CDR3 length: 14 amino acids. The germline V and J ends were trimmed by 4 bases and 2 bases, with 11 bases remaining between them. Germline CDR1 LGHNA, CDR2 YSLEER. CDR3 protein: CASSLATGNYGYTF. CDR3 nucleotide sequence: TGCGCCAGCAGCCTTGCCACAGGGAACTATGGCTACACCTTC.

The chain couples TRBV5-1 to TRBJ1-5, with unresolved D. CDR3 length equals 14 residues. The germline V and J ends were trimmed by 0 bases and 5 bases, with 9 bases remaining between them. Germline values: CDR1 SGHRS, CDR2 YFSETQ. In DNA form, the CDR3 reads TGCGCCAGCAGCTTGGACGGGCCGCATCAGCCCCAGCATTTT. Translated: CASSLDGPHQPQHF.

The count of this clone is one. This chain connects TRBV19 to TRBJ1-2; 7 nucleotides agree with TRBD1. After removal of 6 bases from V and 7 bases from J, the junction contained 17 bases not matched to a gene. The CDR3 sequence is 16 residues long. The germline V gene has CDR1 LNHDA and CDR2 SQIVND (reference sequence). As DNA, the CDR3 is TGTGCCAGTAGCCCGAGCCCCACAGGGGCGCTGGGTGGCTACACCTTC. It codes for CASSPSPTGALGGYTF.

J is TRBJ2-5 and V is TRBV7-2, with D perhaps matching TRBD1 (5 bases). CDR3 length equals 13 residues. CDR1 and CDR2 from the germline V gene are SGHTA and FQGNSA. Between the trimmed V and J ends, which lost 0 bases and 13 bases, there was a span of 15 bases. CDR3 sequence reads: CASSLAVGRTWYF. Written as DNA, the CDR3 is TGTGCCAGCAGCTTAGCCGTCGGGCGGACATGGTACTTC. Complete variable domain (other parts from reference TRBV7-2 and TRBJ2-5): GAGVSQSPSNKVTEKGKDVELRCDPISGHTALYWYRQSLGQGLEFLIYFQGNSAPDKSGLPSDRFSAERTGGSVSTLTIQRTQQEDSAVYLCASSLAVGRTWYFGPGTRLLVL.

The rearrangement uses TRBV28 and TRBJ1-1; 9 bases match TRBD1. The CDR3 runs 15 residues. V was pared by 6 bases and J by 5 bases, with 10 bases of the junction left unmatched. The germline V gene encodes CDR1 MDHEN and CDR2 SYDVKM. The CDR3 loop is CASRLGTGMRTEAFF. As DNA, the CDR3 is TGTGCCAGCAGGCTAGGGACAGGGATGAGAACTGAAGCTTTCTTT.

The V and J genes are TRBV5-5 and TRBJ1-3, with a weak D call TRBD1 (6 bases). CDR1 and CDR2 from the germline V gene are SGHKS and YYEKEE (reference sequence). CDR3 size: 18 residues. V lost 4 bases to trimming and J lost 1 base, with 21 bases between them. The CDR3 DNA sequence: TGTGCCAGCAGCACCAGTACAGGGCCGCTTTTATCTGGAAACACCATATATTTT. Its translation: CASSTSTGPLLSGNTIYF.

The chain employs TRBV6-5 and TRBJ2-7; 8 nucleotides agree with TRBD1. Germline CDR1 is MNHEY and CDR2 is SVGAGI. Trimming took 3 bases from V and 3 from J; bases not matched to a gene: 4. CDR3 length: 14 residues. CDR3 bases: TGTGCCAGCAGTTATGGAACAGGGGGCTACGAGCAGTACTTC. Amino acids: CASSYGTGGYEQYF.

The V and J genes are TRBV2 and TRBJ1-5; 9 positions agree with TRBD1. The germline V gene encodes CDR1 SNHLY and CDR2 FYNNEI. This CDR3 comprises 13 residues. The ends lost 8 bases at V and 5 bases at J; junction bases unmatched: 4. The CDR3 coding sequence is TGTGCCAGCCAGGGGGACAGGGATCAGCCCCAGCATTTT. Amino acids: CASQGDRDQPQHF. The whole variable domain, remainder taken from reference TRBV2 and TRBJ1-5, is EPEVTQTPSHQVTQMGQEVILRCVPISNHLYFYWYRQILGQKVEFLVSFYNNEISEKSEIFDDQFSVERPDGSNFTLKIRSTKLEDSAMYFCASQGDRDQPQHFGDGTRLSIL.

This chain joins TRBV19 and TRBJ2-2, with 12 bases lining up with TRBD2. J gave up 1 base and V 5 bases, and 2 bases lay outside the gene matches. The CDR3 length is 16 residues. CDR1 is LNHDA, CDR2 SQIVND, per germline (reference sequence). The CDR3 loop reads CASSRTSGMNTGELFF. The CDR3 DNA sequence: TGTGCCAGTAGTCGGACTAGCGGGATGAACACCGGGGAGCTGTTTTTT.

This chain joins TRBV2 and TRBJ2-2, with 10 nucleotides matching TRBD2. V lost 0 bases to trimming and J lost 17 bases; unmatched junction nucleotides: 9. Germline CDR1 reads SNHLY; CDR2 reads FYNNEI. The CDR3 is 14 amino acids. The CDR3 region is CASSEALQRGGRFF. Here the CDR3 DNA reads TGTGCCAGCAGTGAAGCGCTTCAGCGGGGGGGGCGTTTTTTT.

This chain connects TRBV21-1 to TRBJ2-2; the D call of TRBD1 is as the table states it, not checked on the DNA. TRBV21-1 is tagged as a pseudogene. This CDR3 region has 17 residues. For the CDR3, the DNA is TGTGCCAGCAGCGTGACAGGGGCCCACTGTTCAACCGGGGAGCTGTTTTTT. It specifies CASSVTGAHCSTGELFF.

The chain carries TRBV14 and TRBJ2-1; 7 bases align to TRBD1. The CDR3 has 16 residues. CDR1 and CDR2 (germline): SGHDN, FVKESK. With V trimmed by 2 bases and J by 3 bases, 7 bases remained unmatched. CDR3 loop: CASSQSNRGIYNEQFF. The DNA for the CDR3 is TGTGCCAGCAGCCAATCAAACAGGGGAATCTACAATGAGCAGTTCTTC. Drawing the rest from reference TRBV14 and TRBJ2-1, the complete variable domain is EAGVTQFPSHSVIEKGQTVTLRCDPISGHDNLYWYRRVMGKEIKFLLHFVKESKQDESGMPNNRFLAERTGGTYSTLKVQPAELEDSGVYFCASSQSNRGIYNEQFFGPGTRLTVL.

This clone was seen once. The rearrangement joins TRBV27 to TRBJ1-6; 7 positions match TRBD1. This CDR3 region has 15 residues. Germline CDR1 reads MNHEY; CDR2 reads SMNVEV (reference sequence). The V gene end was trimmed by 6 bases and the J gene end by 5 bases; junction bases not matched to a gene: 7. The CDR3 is CASSPRDRDNSPLHF. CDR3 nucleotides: TGTGCCAGCAGCCCCCGCGACAGGGATAATTCACCCCTCCACTTT.

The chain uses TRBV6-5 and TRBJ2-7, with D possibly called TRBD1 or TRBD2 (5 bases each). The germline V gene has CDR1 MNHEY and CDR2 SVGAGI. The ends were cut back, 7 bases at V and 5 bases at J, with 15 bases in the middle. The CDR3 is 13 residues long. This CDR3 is CASKLVGRDEQYF. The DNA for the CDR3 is TGTGCCAGCAAACTAGTTGGCAGGGACGAGCAGTACTTC.

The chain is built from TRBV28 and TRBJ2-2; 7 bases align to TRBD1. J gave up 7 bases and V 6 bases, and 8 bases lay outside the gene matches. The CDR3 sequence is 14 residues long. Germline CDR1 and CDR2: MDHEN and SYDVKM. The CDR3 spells CASRRTGRIGELFF. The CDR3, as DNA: TGTGCCAGCAGGCGGACAGGCCGAATCGGGGAGCTGTTTTTT.

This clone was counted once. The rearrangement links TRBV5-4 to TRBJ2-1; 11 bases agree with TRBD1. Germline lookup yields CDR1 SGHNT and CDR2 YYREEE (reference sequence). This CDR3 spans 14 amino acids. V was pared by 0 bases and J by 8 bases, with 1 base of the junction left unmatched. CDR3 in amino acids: CASSLGDRGDEQFF. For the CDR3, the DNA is TGTGCCAGCAGCTTGGGGGACAGGGGGGATGAGCAGTTCTTC. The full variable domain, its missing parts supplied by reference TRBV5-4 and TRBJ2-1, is ETGVTQSPTHLIKTRGQQVTLRCSSQSGHNTVSWYQQALGQGPQFIFQYYREEENGRGNFPPRFSGLQFPNYSSELNVNALELDDSALYLCASSLGDRGDEQFFGPGTRLTVL.

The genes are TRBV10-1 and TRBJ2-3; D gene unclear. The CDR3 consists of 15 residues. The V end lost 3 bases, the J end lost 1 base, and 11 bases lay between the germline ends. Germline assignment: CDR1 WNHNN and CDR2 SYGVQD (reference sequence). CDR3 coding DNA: TGCGCCAGCAGTGACTCGGCGCCCGGCACAGATACGCAGTATTTT. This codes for CASSDSAPGTDTQYF.

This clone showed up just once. CDR3 nucleotides: TGCGCCAGCAGCCAAGATCAAGGGGCCCAGGGCACAGATACGCAGTATTTT. The encoded protein is CASSQDQGAQGTDTQYF. J is TRBJ2-3 and V is TRBV4-1, with D tentatively TRBD1 (5 bases). CDR3 length: 17 amino acids. CDR1 is MGHRA, CDR2 YSYEKL, per germline. Trimming stripped 0 bases from V and 1 base from J, with 14 bases between.

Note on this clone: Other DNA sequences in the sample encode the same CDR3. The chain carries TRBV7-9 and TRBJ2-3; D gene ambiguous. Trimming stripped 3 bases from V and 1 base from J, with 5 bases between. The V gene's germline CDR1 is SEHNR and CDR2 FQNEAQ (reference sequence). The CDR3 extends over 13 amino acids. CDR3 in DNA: TGTGCCAGCAGCTTCGGAGGCACAGATACGCAGTATTTT. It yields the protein CASSFGGTDTQYF.

The CDR3 coding sequence is TGTGCCAGTAGTATAGAACCCGGACAGGCCTGGTACAATCAGCCCCAGCATTTT. This encodes CASSIEPGQAWYNQPQHF. V is TRBV19 and J is TRBJ1-5; 7 bases fit TRBD1. The germline V gene encodes CDR1 LNHDA and CDR2 SQIVND (reference sequence). J lost 3 bases, V lost 0 bases, and 11 bases had no gene match. CDR3 size: 18 residues.

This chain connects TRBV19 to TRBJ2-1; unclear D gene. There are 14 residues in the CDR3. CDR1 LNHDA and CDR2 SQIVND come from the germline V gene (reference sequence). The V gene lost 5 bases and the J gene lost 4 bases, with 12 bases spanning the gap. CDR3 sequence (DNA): TGTGCCAGTAGTCCTGAAAGGCTGTACAATGAGCAGTTCTTC. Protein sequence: CASSPERLYNEQFF. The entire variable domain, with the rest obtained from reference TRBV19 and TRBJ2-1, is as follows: DGGITQSPKYLFRKEGQNVTLSCEQNLNHDAMYWYRQDPGQGLRLIYYSQIVNDFQKGDIAEGYSVSREKKESFPLTVTSAQKNPTAFYLCASSPERLYNEQFFGPGTRLTVL.

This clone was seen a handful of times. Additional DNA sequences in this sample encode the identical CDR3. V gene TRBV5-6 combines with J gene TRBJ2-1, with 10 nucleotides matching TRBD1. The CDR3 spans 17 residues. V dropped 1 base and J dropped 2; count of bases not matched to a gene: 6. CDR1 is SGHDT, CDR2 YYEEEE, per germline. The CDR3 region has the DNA TGTGCCAGCAGCTTGCCCGGGACAGGGGATCCCTACAATGAGCAGTTCTTC. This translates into CASSLPGTGDPYNEQFF.

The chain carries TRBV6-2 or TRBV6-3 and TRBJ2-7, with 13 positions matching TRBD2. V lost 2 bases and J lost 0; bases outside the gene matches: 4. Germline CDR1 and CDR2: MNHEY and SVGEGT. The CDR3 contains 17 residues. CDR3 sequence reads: CASSYGTSGMSSYEQYF. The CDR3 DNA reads TGTGCCAGCAGTTACGGGACTAGCGGGATGAGCTCCTACGAGCAGTACTTC.

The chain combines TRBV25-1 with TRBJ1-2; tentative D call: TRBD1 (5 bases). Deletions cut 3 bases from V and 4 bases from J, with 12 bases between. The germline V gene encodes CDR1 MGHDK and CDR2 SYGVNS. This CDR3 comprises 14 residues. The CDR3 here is CASSEPGRAYGYTF. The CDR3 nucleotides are TGTGCCAGCAGTGAGCCCGGCAGGGCCTATGGCTACACCTTC.

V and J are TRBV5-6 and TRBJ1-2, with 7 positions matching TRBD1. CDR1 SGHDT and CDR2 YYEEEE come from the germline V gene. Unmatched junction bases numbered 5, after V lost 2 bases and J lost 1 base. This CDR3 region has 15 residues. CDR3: CASSLSTGNNYGYTF. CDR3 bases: TGTGCCAGCAGCTTATCGACAGGGAATAACTATGGCTACACCTTC.

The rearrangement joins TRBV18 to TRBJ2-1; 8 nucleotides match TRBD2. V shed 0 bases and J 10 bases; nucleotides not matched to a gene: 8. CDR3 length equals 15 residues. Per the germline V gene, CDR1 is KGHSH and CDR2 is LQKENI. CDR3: CASSPPAAGAYEQFF. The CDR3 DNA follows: TGTGCCAGCTCACCACCGGCAGCGGGAGCCTACGAGCAGTTCTTC.